A single sample gave rise to the 28 T cell receptor beta chains below, sequenced in a study of cytomegalovirus exposure and HLA in healthy donors. 13 Jbeta primers and 60 Vbeta primers were used for the PCR. TCRdb's table, derived via immunoSEQ multiplex PCR, lists solely in-frame clones and lacks some. The table has some 130,000 clones, 76% seen once. The specimen was PBMCs. The receptors here all came from a female donor in good health and CMV-seropositive.

V usage is TRBV12-5 and J usage is TRBJ1-2; 8 bases are shared with TRBD1. Losses at the gene ends were 3 bases for V and 7 bases for J; bases not matched to a gene: 7. In germline, CDR1 is LGHNT, CDR2 FRNRAP. There are 14 residues in the CDR3. The CDR3 sequence is CASGFGQGGGGYTF. CDR3 nucleotide sequence: TGTGCTAGTGGTTTTGGACAGGGAGGAGGTGGCTACACCTTC.

V is TRBV19 and J is TRBJ2-7, with D possibly being TRBD1 (5 bases). The germline V gene has CDR1 LNHDA and CDR2 SQIVND (reference sequence). The V and J ends lost 5 bases and 3 bases respectively, with 5 bases between them. The CDR3 sequence is 11 residues long. CDR3 nucleotides: TGTGCCAGTAGTCAGGGCTACGAGCAGTACTTC. It translates to CASSQGYEQYF.

This clone has just one count. The J gene is TRBJ2-1, the V gene TRBV5-1; D is undetermined. CDR3 length: 13 amino acids. Germline CDR1 and CDR2: SGHRS and YFSETQ. V was trimmed by 1 base and J by 11 bases, leaving 13 bases between them. CDR3 amino acids: CASSLPPFGQQFF. The CDR3 bases are TGCGCCAGCAGCTTGCCCCCATTTGGGCAGCAGTTCTTC.

The genes are TRBV5-8 and TRBJ2-1; 8 nucleotides align to TRBD1. Germline V CDR1 and CDR2: SGHTS, YDEGEE. This CDR3 spans 15 amino acids. The V and J ends lost 2 bases and 2 bases, in that order; junction bases with no gene match: 3. The DNA of the CDR3 is TGTGCCAGCAGCTTCCAGGGGGCGGCCTACAATGAGCAGTTCTTC. Its translation: CASSFQGAAYNEQFF.

This clone was observed a few times. V gene TRBV5-8 combines with J gene TRBJ1-1, with a tentative D call TRBD1 (5 bases). This CDR3 contains 15 residues. The V end lost 2 bases, the J end lost 4 bases, and 15 bases lay between the germline ends. Germline CDR1 is SGHTS and CDR2 is YDEGEE. The CDR3 DNA reads TGTGCCAGCAGCTTAGGGGATTGGGGCGGCACTGAAGCTTTCTTT. It translates to CASSLGDWGGTEAFF.

The chain recombines TRBV18 with TRBJ1-1; D is uncertain. CDR1 KGHSH and CDR2 LQKENI come from the germline V gene. The CDR3 is 13 amino acids. With 2 bases removed from V and 1 base from J, the gap between germline ends came to 5 bases. CDR3 amino acids: CASSPSSNTEAFF. CDR3 bases: TGTGCCAGCTCACCATCCTCGAACACTGAAGCTTTCTTT.

The chain joins TRBV5-6 to TRBJ2-7; 9 bases are shared with TRBD1. V lost 4 bases and J lost 3; bases outside the gene matches: 5. The germline CDR1 and CDR2 sequences are SGHDT and YYEEEE. This CDR3 region has 14 residues. The CDR3 coding sequence is TGTGCCAGCAGCGTGGGACAGGGTGGCTACGAGCAGTACTTC. Protein product: CASSVGQGGYEQYF.

This clone appeared a few times. This chain uses TRBV6-5 with TRBJ1-3; D call uncertain. The CDR3 is 14 amino acids. V was shortened by 0 bases and J by 6 bases, with 9 bases between the two germline ends. Germline CDR1 reads MNHEY; CDR2 reads SVGAGI. CDR3 in amino acids: CASSYSRHQNTIYF. The CDR3 coding sequence is TGTGCCAGCAGTTACTCGAGACACCAAAACACCATATATTTT.

This clone was detected only a few times. V is TRBV7-9 and J is TRBJ2-1; D is unclear. V lost 0 bases, J lost 4 bases, and 13 bases lay in between. The germline V gene encodes CDR1 SEHNR and CDR2 FQNEAQ (reference sequence). The CDR3 has 16 residues. The CDR3 nucleotides read TGTGCCAGCAGCTTAGCCCTCTCCAGTCTGTACAATGAGCAGTTCTTC. It is translated as CASSLALSSLYNEQFF.

The gene calls are TRBV11-2 and TRBJ2-7, with D tentatively TRBD2 (5 bases). From germline, CDR1 is SGHAT and CDR2 FQNNGV. V was clipped by 3 bases and J by 5 bases, with 14 bases between them. CDR3 length equals 14 residues. This CDR3 reads CASSLRGLTDEQYF. Written as DNA, the CDR3 is TGTGCCAGCAGCTTGCGCGGGTTGACTGACGAGCAGTACTTC.

The chain is built from TRBV6-5 and TRBJ2-7; 7 bases are shared with TRBD1. Germline V lookup: CDR1 MNHEY, CDR2 SVGAGI. The CDR3 runs to 15 residues. V shed 6 bases and J 1 base; nucleotides not matched to a gene: 9. The CDR3, as DNA: TGTGCCAGCAGAAGGGGGCCTGTTGGTTCCTACGAGCAGTACTTC. This gives the protein CASRRGPVGSYEQYF.

The CDR3 DNA follows: TGTGCCAGCAGCCAAGGCGAGGCGACAGATACGCAGTATTTT. Protein product: CASSQGEATDTQYF. This chain links TRBV4-2 with TRBJ2-3; the D is unclear. This CDR3 region has 14 residues. In germline, CDR1 is LGHNA, CDR2 YNFKEQ. Between the trimmed V and J ends, which lost 1 base and 3 bases, there was a span of 8 bases.

The chain employs TRBV7-6 and TRBJ1-3; no reliable D call. The V end was cut by 5 bases, the J end by 0 bases, with 17 bases between. Germline CDR1 SGHVS, CDR2 FNYEAQ. The CDR3 spans 17 residues. In DNA, the CDR3 is TGTGCCAGCAGCCCGGACCGAGGGCCACGCTCTGGAAACACCATATATTTT. Protein sequence: CASSPDRGPRSGNTIYF.

CDR3 sequence: CASSVTTTSGSTDTQYF. Here the CDR3 DNA reads TGCGCCAGCAGCGTGACGACGACTAGCGGGAGCACAGATACGCAGTATTTT. V is TRBV5-1 and J is TRBJ2-3, with 10 bases that match TRBD2. J lost 0 bases, V lost 4 bases, and 8 bases had no gene match. This CDR3 is built from 17 residues. Germline lookup yields CDR1 SGHRS and CDR2 YFSETQ.

This clone was counted between two and nine times. V is TRBV4-2 and J is TRBJ2-3; TRBD2 matches at 8 bases. Germline loops: CDR1 LGHNA, CDR2 YNFKEQ. V shed 4 bases and J 3 bases; nucleotides not matched to a gene: 6. The CDR3 runs to 15 residues. The CDR3 DNA sequence: TGTGCCAGCAGCCCCTCGGGGACTAGGACAGATACGCAGTATTTT. Translation gives CASSPSGTRTDTQYF.

The V and J genes are TRBV19 and TRBJ2-2; D gene uncertain. The CDR3 is 15 residues long. Per the germline V gene, CDR1 is LNHDA and CDR2 is SQIVND (reference sequence). Trimming left V 6 bases short and J 8 bases short, with 19 bases between. The CDR3 DNA sequence: TGTGCCAGTAGGCCCAGGTTAGGTGTTTCTGGGGAGCTGTTTTTT. It translates to CASRPRLGVSGELFF.

The V gene is TRBV21-1, the J gene TRBJ1-5; the table gives TRBD1 as D, unverified against the DNA. TRBV21-1 is labeled a pseudogene. This CDR3 spans 17 amino acids. CDR3 bases: TGTGCCAGCAGCACCCTTTCGGACAGGGGGGAACATCAGCCCCAGCATTTT. It codes for CASSTLSDRGEHQPQHF.

The chain is built from TRBV6-1 and TRBJ2-1; TRBD1 aligns across 10 bases. The CDR3 loop spans 19 amino acids. The junction had 20 bases not matched to a gene; V was cut back by 6 bases and J by 6 bases. The germline V gene encodes CDR1 MNHNS and CDR2 SASEGT. The CDR3: CASSESGTGATYIVNEQFF. CDR3 in DNA: TGTGCCAGCAGCGAATCCGGGACAGGGGCAACGTACATCGTCAATGAGCAGTTCTTC.

The chain couples TRBV2 to TRBJ1-5; D not certain. The CDR3 is made up of 13 amino acids. Germline-derived CDR1 and CDR2 are SNHLY and FYNNEI. V lost 4 bases and J 1 base, leaving 5 bases between the germline ends. Here the CDR3 reads CASSVQSNQPQHF. Here the CDR3 DNA reads TGTGCCAGCAGTGTTCAAAGCAATCAGCCCCAGCATTTT.

The chain couples TRBV19 to TRBJ1-6; D possibly corresponds to TRBD1 (6 bases). Germline V gene sequence: CDR1 LNHDA, CDR2 SQIVND (reference sequence). V was cut by 7 bases and J by 7 bases, with 17 bases left in between. This CDR3 region has 15 residues. This chain's CDR3 is CASIQTGQGNSPLHF. In DNA form, the CDR3 reads TGTGCCAGTATCCAGACGGGACAAGGAAATTCACCCCTCCACTTT.

Notes on this clone: The germline gene is not matched at one end of the junction; a read error may be the cause. This chain connects TRBV7-9 to TRBJ1-6; D is unresolved. This CDR3 contains 19 residues. Germline V gene sequence: CDR1 SEHNR, CDR2 FQNEAQ (reference sequence). CDR3 loop: CSSSPFSGIRPPNNSPLHF. In nucleotides, the CDR3 is TGTTCCAGCAGCCCATTCTCCGGGATAAGACCCCCAAATAATTCACCCCTCCACTTT.

This clone was detected a few times. The chain uses TRBV6-1 and TRBJ1-1, with TRBD1 matching 8 bases. Trimming cost V 1 base and J 10 bases; bases outside gene matches: 5. The germline V gene has CDR1 MNHNS and CDR2 SASEGT. CDR3 size: 13 residues. CDR3 region: CASSEDGTGGAFF. The CDR3 nucleotides are TGTGCCAGCAGTGAAGATGGGACAGGTGGAGCTTTCTTT.

This clone was detected ten times or more. The chain is built from TRBV9 and TRBJ2-1; 7 bases match TRBD2. This CDR3 spans 15 amino acids. V gave up 0 bases and J gave up 6 bases; unmatched junction bases: 6. Germline CDR1 SGDLS, CDR2 YYNGEE. Here the CDR3 DNA reads TGTGCCAGCAGCGTAGGGGCGGGAGCGGGCAATGAGCAGTTCTTC. Its translation: CASSVGAGAGNEQFF.

This clone has only a few counts. The CDR3 sequence is CASSLGRLAGHYNEQFF. In DNA form, the CDR3 reads TGCGCCAGCAGCTTGGGACGTCTAGCGGGACATTACAATGAGCAGTTCTTC. This chain joins TRBV5-1 and TRBJ2-1; 9 bases are shared with TRBD2. The CDR3 covers 17 residues. V trimming: 0 bases; J trimming: 4 bases; junction bases outside the gene matches: 8. From germline, CDR1 is SGHRS and CDR2 YFSETQ.

This rearrangement joins TRBV28 to TRBJ2-7; 10 nucleotides align to TRBD2. Germline trimming cut 10 bases from V and 1 base from J; bases unmatched to any gene: 13. The CDR3 loop spans 16 amino acids. Germline CDR1 reads MDHEN; CDR2 reads SYDVKM. In nucleotides, the CDR3 is TGTGCCACCTCCAGCGGGGGGGCCTGGGCTTCCTACGAGCAGTACTTC. Its translation is CATSSGGAWASYEQYF.

This clone has just a few counts. The rearrangement links TRBV5-1 to TRBJ1-2; 8 bases agree with TRBD1. CDR1 is SGHRS and CDR2 is YFSETQ in the germline V gene. Trimming at V came to 4 bases and at J to 3 bases, leaving 5 bases not matched to a gene. This CDR3 comprises 14 residues. The CDR3 region has the DNA TGCGCCAGCAGCATAGGACAGGGACACTATGGCTACACCTTC. This codes for CASSIGQGHYGYTF.

This clone appeared once. The chain uses TRBV5-6 and TRBJ2-5; D unclear. CDR1 is SGHDT, CDR2 YYEEEE, per germline. The germline V and J ends were trimmed by 1 base and 5 bases, with 18 bases remaining between them. This CDR3 has 16 amino acids. CDR3 nucleotides: TGTGCCAGCAGCTTGAGAGGTCCCCAAACATCGGAGACCCAGTACTTC. It yields the protein CASSLRGPQTSETQYF.

The genes are TRBV30 and TRBJ2-5; 7 positions agree with TRBD1. Germline-derived CDR1 and CDR2 are GTSNPN and SVGIG (reference sequence). Losses at the gene ends were 5 bases for V and 4 bases for J; bases not matched to a gene: 1. CDR3 size: 11 residues. The CDR3 DNA follows: TGTGCCTGGGACAGGGCAGAGACCCAGTACTTC. Encoded protein: CAWDRAETQYF.